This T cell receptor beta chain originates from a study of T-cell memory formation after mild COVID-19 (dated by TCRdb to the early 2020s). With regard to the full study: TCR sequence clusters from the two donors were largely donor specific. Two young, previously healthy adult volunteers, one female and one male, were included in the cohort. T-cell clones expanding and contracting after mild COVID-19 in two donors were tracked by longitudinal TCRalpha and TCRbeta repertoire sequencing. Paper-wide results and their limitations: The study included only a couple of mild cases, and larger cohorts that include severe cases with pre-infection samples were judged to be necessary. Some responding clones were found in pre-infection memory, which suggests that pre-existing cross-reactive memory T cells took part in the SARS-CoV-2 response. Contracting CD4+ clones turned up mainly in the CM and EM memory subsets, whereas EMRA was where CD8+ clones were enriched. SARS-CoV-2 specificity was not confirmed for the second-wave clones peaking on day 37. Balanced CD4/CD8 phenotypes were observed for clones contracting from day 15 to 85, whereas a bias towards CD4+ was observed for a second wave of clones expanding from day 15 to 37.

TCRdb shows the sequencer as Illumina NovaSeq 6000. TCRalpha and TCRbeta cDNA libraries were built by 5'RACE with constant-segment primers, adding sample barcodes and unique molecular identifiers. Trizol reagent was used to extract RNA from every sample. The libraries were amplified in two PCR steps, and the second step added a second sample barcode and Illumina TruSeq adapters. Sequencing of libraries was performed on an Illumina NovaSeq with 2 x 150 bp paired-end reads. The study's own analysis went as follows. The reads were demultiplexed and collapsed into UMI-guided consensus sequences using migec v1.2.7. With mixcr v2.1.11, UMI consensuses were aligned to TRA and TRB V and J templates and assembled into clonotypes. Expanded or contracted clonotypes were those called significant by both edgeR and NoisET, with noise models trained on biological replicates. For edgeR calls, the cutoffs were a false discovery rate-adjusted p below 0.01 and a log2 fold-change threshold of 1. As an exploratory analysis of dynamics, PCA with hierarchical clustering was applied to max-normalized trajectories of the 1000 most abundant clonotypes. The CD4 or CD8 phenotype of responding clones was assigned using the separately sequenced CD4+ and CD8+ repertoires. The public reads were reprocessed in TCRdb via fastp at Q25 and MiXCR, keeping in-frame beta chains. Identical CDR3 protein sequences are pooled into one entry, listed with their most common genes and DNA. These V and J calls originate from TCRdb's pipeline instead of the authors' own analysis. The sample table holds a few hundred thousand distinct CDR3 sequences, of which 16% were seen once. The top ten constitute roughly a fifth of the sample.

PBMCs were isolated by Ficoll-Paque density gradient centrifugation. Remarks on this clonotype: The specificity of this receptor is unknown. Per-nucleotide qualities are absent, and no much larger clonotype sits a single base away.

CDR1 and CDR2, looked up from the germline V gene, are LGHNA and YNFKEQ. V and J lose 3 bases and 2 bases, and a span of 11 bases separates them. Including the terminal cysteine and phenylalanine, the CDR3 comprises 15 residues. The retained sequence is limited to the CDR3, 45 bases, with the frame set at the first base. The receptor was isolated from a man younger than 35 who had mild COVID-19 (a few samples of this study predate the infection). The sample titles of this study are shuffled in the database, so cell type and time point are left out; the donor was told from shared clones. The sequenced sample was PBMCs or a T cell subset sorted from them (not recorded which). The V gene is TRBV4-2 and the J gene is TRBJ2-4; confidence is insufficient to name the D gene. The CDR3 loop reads CASSQGGVPKNIQYF. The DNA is TGTGCCAGCAGCCAGGGTGGGGTGCCCAAAAACATTCAGTACTTC.